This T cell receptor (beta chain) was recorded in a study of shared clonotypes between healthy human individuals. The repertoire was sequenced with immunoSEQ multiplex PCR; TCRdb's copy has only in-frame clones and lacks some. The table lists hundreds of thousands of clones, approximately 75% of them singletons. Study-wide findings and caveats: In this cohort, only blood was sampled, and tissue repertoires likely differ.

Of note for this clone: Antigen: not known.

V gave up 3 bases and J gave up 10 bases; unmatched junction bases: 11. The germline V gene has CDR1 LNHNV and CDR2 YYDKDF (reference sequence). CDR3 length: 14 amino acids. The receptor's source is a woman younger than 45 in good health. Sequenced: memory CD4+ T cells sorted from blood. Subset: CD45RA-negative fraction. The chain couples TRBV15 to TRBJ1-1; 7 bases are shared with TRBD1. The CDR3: CATSSPLRGPSAFF. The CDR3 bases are TGTGCCACCAGCAGCCCCCTTAGGGGGCCCTCAGCTTTCTTT.